The source of this TCR beta chain is a study of T cell responses to AZD1222 COVID-19 vaccine. Study-wide context: Pooled together were second doses at about 4 or about 12 weeks.

This clone was recorded once. Its cognate antigen is unknown. Study observations and caveats: Unmutated variant regions are reportedly targeted by nearly half of spike-specific TCRs. Receipt of two AZD1222 doses was followed by a rise in Spike-specific TCR breadth and depth. Repertoires were obtained only post-peak T cell response.

Looked up from germline, CDR1 is LNHDA and CDR2 is SQIVND (reference sequence). This CDR3 is 15 amino acids long. V was trimmed by 7 bases and J by 0 bases, leaving 13 bases between them. Clones were read by immunoSEQ multiplex PCR, and TCRdb kept only the in-frame ones, dropping some. The table includes around 58,000 clones, around 84% detected once. V gene TRBV19 combines with J gene TRBJ1-5, with D perhaps TRBD1 (5 bases). The material sequenced was peripheral blood, taken on day 0 of AZD1222 vaccination. The clonotype originates from an adult in good health. The chain's CDR3 is CASISRAYSNQPQHF. The DNA for the CDR3 is TGTGCCAGTATTTCCAGGGCTTATAGCAATCAGCCCCAGCATTTT.